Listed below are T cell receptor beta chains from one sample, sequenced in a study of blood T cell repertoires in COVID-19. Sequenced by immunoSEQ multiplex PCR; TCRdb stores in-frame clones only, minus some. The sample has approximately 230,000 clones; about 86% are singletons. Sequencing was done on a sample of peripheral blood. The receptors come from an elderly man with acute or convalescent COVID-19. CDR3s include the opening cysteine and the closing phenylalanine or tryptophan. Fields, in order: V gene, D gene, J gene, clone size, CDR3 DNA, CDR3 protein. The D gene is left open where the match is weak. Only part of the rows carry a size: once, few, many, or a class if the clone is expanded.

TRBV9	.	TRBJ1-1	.	TGTGCCAGCAGCGTAGGACAGATGAACACTGAAGCTTTCTTT	CASSVGQMNTEAFF
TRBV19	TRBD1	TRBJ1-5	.	TGTGCCAGTAGACGGGACAGGGAGGTGGGTCAGCCCCAGCATTTT	CASRRDREVGQPQHF
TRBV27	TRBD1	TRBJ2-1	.	TGTGCCAGCAGTATAGGGACAGGGCTAGGGAATGAGCAGTTCTTC	CASSIGTGLGNEQFF
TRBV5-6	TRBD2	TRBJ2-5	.	TGTGCCAGCAGCTTGGTAGCTAGCGGGGGCCTATTATACTTC	CASSLVASGGLLYF
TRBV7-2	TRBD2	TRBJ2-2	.	TGTGCCAGCAGCACCCGACTAGCGGGAGAGACCGGGGAGCTGTTTTTT	CASSTRLAGETGELFF
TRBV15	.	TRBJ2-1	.	TGTGCCACCAGCCGACAGTCTAGAAACTACAATGAGCAGTTCTTC	CATSRQSRNYNEQFF
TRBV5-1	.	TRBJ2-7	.	TGCGCCAGCAGCTCCGGACAGTCCGCCTCCTACGAGCAGTACTTC	CASSSGQSASYEQYF
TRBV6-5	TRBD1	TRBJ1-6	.	TGTGCCACCACAGGGGCAGGGGGCAGTTCACCCCTCCACTTT	CATTGAGGSSPLHF
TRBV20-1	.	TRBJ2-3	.	TGCAGTGCTGGGACTACAGATACGCAGTATTTT	CSAGTTDTQYF
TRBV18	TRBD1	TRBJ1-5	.	TGTGCCAGCTCAAGATACGACAGGGGAAGCAATCAGCCCCAGCATTTT	CASSRYDRGSNQPQHF
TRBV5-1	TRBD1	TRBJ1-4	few	TGCGCCAGCAGCTTGGGCGGCAGGGGGGCTGAAAAACTGTTTTTT	CASSLGGRGAEKLFF
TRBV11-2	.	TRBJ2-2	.	TGTGCCAGCAGCCACAGTTATCTAGCGTCGAACACCGGGGAGCTGTTTTTT	CASSHSYLASNTGELFF
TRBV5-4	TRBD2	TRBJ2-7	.	TGTGCCAGCAGCTTATGGACTAGCGGCTCCTACGAGCAGTACTTC	CASSLWTSGSYEQYF
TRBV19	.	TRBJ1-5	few	TGTGCCAGTAGCCGGGGGTCTGATCAGCCCCAGCATTTT	CASSRGSDQPQHF
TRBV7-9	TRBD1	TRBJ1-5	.	TGTGCCAGCAGCCCCTATGGGACAGCAAATCAGCCCCAGCATTTT	CASSPYGTANQPQHF
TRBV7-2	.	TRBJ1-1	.	TGTGCCAGCAGCTTAGATTACCCCCAGGGAGCTTTCTTT	CASSLDYPQGAFF
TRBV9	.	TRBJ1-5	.	TGTGCCAGCAGCGTAGGCGGCAGCCCTTCCAAGGAGCCCCAGCATTTT	CASSVGGSPSKEPQHF
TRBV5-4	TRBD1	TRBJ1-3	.	TGTGCCAGCAGCATCGACAGGGCTGGAAACACCATATATTTT	CASSIDRAGNTIYF